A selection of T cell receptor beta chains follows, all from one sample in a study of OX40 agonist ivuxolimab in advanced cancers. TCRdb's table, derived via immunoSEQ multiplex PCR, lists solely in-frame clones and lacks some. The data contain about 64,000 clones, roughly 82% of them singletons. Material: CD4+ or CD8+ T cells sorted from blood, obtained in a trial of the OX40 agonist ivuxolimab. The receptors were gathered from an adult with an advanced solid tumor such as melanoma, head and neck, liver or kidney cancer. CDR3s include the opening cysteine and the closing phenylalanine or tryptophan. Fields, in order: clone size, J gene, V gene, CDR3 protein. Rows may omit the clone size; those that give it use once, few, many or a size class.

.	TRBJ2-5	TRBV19	CATRTSGGSGETQYF
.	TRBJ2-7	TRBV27	CASSRSGTGAEQYF
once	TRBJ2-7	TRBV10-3	CAISESGQGYEQYF
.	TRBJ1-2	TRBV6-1	CASSDGYNNYGYTF
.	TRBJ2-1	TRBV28	CASSLVSEQFF
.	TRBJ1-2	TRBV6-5	CATVNRGGYTF
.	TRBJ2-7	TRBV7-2	CASSLAGSYEQYF
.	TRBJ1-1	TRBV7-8	CASSLAKGTGEAFF
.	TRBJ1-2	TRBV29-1	CSVEKGGALDGYTF
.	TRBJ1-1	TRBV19	CASSTWTGVNTEAFF
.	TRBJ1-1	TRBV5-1	CASSLESGAAAFF
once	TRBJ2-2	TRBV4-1	CASSHRQLAGAPNTGELFF
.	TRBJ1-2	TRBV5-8	CASSLGQEPNYGYTF
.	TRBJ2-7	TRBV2	CASRGDSPYEQYF
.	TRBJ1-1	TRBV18	CASSPPDKRTEAFF
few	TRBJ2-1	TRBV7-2	CASSTDRSSYNEQFF
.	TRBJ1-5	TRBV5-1	CASSRTGGGNQPQHF
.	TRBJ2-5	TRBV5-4	CASSFGLAGGQETQYF
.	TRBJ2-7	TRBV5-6	CASSLVRGGGVSYEQYF
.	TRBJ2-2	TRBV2	CASSPGYTGELFF
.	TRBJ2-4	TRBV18	CASSPTAKNIQYF
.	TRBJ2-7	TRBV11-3	CASSLWGKVSYEQYF
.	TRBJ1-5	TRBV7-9	CASSLGDSAQPQHF
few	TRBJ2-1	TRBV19	CASSIWGIAYNEQFF
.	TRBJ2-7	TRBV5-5	CASSSPGGLTYEQYF
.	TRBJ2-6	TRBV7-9	CASSLRPSGANVLTF
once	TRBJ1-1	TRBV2	CASSYNTGNTEAFF
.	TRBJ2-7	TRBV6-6	CASSYYRDRSYEQYF
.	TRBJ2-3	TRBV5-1	CASSLGATGALTDTQYF
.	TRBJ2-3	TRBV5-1	CASRSTSGVDTQYF
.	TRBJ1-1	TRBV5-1	CASSLGPHRENTEAFF
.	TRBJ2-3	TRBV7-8	CASSLAPYTDTQYF
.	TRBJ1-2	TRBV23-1	CASRNRQGRGIYGYTF
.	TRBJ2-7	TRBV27	CASSGLGRPYEQYF
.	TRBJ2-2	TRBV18	CASSPPVGELFF
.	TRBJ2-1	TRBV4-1	CASSLLHGDPSRYNEQFF
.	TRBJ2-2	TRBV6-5	CASTIRGDTGELFF
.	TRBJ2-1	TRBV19	CASSRVAGGGPNEQFF